This TCR beta chain was sequenced in a study of cytomegalovirus exposure and HLA in healthy donors (dated by TCRdb to about 2017). With regard to the full study: According to an earlier analysis of around 600 of the donors, 200 million or so T cells yielded 100 million or so unique TCR beta sequences and approximately 300 Gb of sequence data. An early release covering about 600 HLA-typed donors comprised approximately 300 gigabases of sequencing data and 65 million to 100 million unique TCR sequences. Of the 300 to 400 genotyped donors, 81% fell in the genetic ancestry cluster associated with self-reported Caucasian donors. The study aimed to test whether signatures of past pathogen exposure could be identified by cataloging public T cell receptors. The study profiled the T cell repertoires of around 700 subjects by immunosequencing and related them to cytomegalovirus serostatus. Along with the roughly 710-subject first cohort, a separate validation cohort of over a hundred different subjects was used. To predict cytomegalovirus infection status, the study brought together high-throughput TCR immunosequencing, statistical association of individual TCRs with disease status, and machine learning. A later analysis re-analyzed previously published TCR beta repertoires from roughly 690 donors and added high-resolution HLA genotyping to study TCR occurrence patterns. Rather than drawing on any new phenotypic data, the later analysis identified candidate immune exposures from TCR beta sequences and the way those sequences occurred across donors. An earlier analysis of approximately 580 of the donors used high-throughput TCR beta sequencing to judge whether each TCR beta V gene segment behaved as functional or pseudogenic. Donor age, sex, ethnicity and CMV serostatus were compiled alongside the repertoire data. A later genetic analysis used genome-wide SNP genotypes for about 65% of the roughly 670 donors, treating that subset as a discovery cohort. All discovery cohort repertoires had been generated using a single sequencing platform. HLA typing covered class I and class II loci at four-digit resolution. Typing coverage varied by locus: 629-630 donors for A, B, C, DRB1 and DQB1; about 520 for DQA1; approximately 610 for DPA1; around 450 for DPB1. Because of strong linkage in the cohort, four or five DR-DQ haplotypes were treated as single units for association and clustering. Among roughly 400 genotyped donors of the cohort, an average of roughly 230,000 unique TCR beta nucleotide sequences was sequenced per donor, of which 15% to 20% were non-productive. What the study reported, not specific to this receptor: A further reported finding was that TCR beta sequences accurately predicted the HLA-A and HLA-B alleles for most subjects in the first cohort. Compared with the roughly 600-donor mean, donors in an Asian-associated ancestry cluster had fewer N-insertions in productive TCRs, according to a later genetic analysis. The classifier was reported to diagnose cytomegalovirus status with high specificity and sensitivity in both the original cohort and the validation cohort. Roughly uniform sequencing depth across donors was assumed in presence/absence analyses, although this assumption may not hold. According to the authors, the approach could potentially be generalized to other disease states and immunological phenotypes. A cluster of highly shared sequence variants was judged likely to represent a technical artifact of the sequencing pipeline. V-gene and J-gene trimming of TCR beta chains was associated with a missense DCLRE1C variant in a later genetic analysis, and the association was replicated in an independent cohort. Across donors, most TCR sequences were observed very rarely, whereas some public TCRs were present in many individuals. In a later analysis, HLA-associated TCR beta chains showed more clonal expansion and lower generation probabilities than non-associated chains that were equally common. Because HLA typing was missing for some donors at each locus, association tests included only the typed subset. A total of around 150 TCR beta chains were listed by the study as associated with cytomegalovirus. Assigning TCR associations to individual alleles was difficult when HLA alleles, especially DR and DQ, strongly co-occurred. Broadly in line with IMGT annotations, most TCR beta V segments showed up in productive rearrangements about 87% or about 30% of the time in an earlier analysis of around 600 of the donors. In a later analysis, 15,000 to 20,000 TCR beta sequences were associated with specific HLA alleles at a false discovery rate of 0.05. Correlated functional status among segregating V segments might reflect linkage disequilibrium, but an unknown experimental factor could not be ruled out. Because counts were too low, approximately 15 rarely observed V segments, including chromosome 9 orphons, were excluded from the earlier analysis of some 540 of the donors. A few of the identified cytomegalovirus-associated TCR beta chains were confirmed in vitro to be specific for cytomegalovirus antigens. For the cohort, immune exposure information was limited to CMV serostatus. According to a later analysis, most CMV-associated TCR beta chains appeared to be HLA-restricted, and the HLA associations seemed to be driven largely by CMV exposure. Some IMGT-functional V segments, including TRBV6-2 and TRBV6-3, could not be distinguished by the 87-base-pair reads and were therefore excluded. Only TCR beta chains were sequenced in this cohort, and the absence of alpha or paired-chain data limited detectable features. A later analysis found that TCR association rates varied across HLA loci, with DRB1 alleles showing the most associated TCRs and HLA-C alleles the fewest. A later analysis reported that several top co-occurrence clusters appeared linked to parvovirus B19, influenza, CMV and Epstein-Barr virus.

To prepare the library, the immunoSEQ multiplex PCR assay was applied. For the multiplex PCR, a mixture combining 60 forward primers for TCR Vbeta segments and 13 reverse primers for TCR Jbeta segments was used. The CDR3 region of rearranged TCR beta genes was amplified from genomic DNA with a multiplex PCR assay. The Illumina HiSeq System was used to sequence the amplified TCR beta libraries as 87-base-pair reads. The authors' pipeline ran thus. A later analysis counted about 80 million unique TCR beta chains across the 550 to 700 repertoires, and 10 million to 11 million of these chains were shared by at least two donors. To remove PCR and sequencing errors, raw reads were error-corrected and collapsed into unique sequences using a nearest-neighbor algorithm that merged closely related sequences. V, D and J gene segments were assigned by aligning CDR3 sequences to IMGT reference sequences. For a sequence to be retained, a match of at least six nucleotides to both a V gene segment and a J gene segment was required. A rearrangement counted as productive if the CDR3 had no stop codons and remained in frame with V and J, and every other rearrangement counted as non-productive. CDR3 was defined by IMGT convention, running from the second conserved V-encoded cysteine to the conserved J-encoded phenylalanine. The earlier analysis of about 570 of the donors excluded any sequence lacking an unambiguous match to a single V gene segment. An earlier analysis of 587 of the donors called V segments functional above 56.7% productive rearrangements and segregating when the between-donor standard deviation exceeded 5%. A statistical classification framework was developed to diagnose cytomegalovirus status using the catalog of TCR beta chain sequences. In a later analysis, TCR nucleotide sequences were compared against IMGT/GENE-DB human TR gene sequences so that V and J genes could be assigned. The TCRdist pipeline was used in a later analysis to assign CDR3 sequences and most-parsimonious VDJ recombination scenarios. A later analysis defined each TCR beta chain by its CDR3 amino acid sequence plus V-gene family, and excluded reads lacking a unique V-gene family. In a later analysis, approximately 640 highly shared, low-generation-probability nucleotide sequences were removed to address suspected cross-contamination and a sequencing artifact. For each public chain, a later analysis derived a clonal expansion index from normalized ranks of inferred template counts within each repertoire. A later analysis computed generation probabilities with a VDJ recombination model fitted to out-of-frame rearrangements, and checked the results against IGoR. In a later analysis, hypergeometric tests were used to score TCR-TCR, TCR-HLA and TCR-CMV co-occurrence, with a repertoire-size bias correction applied to TCR pairs. A later analysis estimated false discovery rates by permuting HLA or CMV assignments 20 times. A later analysis grouped co-occurring TCRs with DBSCAN, adding TCRdist sequence similarity when clustering within HLA-allele-positive subsets. Co-occurrence clustering excluded repertoires with fewer than 30,000 or more than 120,000 public chains, plus five with anomalous nucleotide sharing. The immuneACCESS repertoire file appears here via TCRdb, limited to in-frame rearrangements. These files lack a portion of the clones; in checked studies, under half of the deficit traces to unresolved V genes, and the cause of the others is not known. The V and J calls and clone size come from that table; D and trimming were worked out from the DNA. The sample table records around 100,000 clones; about 74% of these occur just once. Of the sample, 8% to 10% is held by the ten largest clones.

For CDR1 and CDR2, the germline V gene lists MDHEN and SYDVKM. The V and J ends are trimmed by 3 bases and 0 bases, leaving 16 bases between them. Its CDR3 holds 17 amino acids, cysteine through phenylalanine. This entry keeps only the CDR3 DNA: 51 bases, framed from base 1. In the case of this clone: Its antigen target is currently unknown. Base qualities are not recorded, but no much larger clone differs from it by a single base.

The cohort consisted of 600 or so healthy bone marrow donors. At the time of sampling, all cohort members were nominally healthy, though unrecorded immune exposures were likely present. The donor tested CMV seropositive, placing the donor among the 250 to 350 seropositive members of the cohort. A peripheral blood sample was provided by each donor, and peripheral blood mononuclear cells were used for TCR beta sequencing. The Qiagen DNeasy Blood Extraction Kit was used to extract genomic DNA from the blood cell samples. The chain links TRBV28 with TRBJ2-3, with the D gene call left open. The clonotype originates from a male donor in good health and CMV-seropositive. The source material was PBMCs. The CDR3 sequence is CASSFAQQTLSTDTQYF. The nucleotide sequence is TGTGCCAGCAGTTTTGCTCAACAGACGCTTAGCACAGATACGCAGTATTTT.